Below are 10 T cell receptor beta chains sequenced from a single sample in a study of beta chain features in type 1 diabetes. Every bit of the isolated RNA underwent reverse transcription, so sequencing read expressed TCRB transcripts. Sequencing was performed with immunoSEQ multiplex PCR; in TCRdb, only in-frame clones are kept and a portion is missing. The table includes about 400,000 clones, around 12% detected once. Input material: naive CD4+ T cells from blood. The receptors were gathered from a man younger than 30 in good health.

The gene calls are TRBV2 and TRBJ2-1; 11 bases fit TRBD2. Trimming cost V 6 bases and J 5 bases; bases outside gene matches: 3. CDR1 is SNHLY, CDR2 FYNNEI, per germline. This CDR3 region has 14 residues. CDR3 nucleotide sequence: TGTGCCAGCAGAGCGGGACTAGCGGACAATGAGCAGTTCTTC. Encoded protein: CASRAGLADNEQFF.

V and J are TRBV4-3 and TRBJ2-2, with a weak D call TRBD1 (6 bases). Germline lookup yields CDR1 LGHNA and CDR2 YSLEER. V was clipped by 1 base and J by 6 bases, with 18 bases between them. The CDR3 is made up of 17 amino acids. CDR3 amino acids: CASSQGGGGRKAGELFF. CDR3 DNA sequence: TGCGCCAGCAGCCAAGGAGGTGGGGGCCGGAAAGCCGGGGAGCTGTTTTTT.

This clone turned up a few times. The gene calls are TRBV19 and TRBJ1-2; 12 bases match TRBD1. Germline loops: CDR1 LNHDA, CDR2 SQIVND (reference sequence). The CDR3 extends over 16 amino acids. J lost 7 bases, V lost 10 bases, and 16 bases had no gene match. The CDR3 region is CATQRPGQGAVAGYTF. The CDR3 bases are TGTGCCACCCAGAGACCGGGACAGGGGGCAGTGGCTGGCTACACCTTC.

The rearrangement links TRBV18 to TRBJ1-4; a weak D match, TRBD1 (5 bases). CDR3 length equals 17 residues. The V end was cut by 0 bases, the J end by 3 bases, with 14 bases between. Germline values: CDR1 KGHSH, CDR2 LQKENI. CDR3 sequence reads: CASSPPAGMGANEKLFF. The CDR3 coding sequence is TGTGCCAGCTCACCACCGGCGGGGATGGGGGCTAATGAAAAACTGTTTTTT. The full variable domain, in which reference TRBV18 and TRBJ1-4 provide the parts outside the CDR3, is NAGVMQNPRHLVRRRGQEARLRCSPMKGHSHVYWYRQLPEEGLKFMVYLQKENIIDESGMPKERFSAEFPKEGPSILRIQQVVRGDSAAYFCASSPPAGMGANEKLFFGSGTQLSVL.

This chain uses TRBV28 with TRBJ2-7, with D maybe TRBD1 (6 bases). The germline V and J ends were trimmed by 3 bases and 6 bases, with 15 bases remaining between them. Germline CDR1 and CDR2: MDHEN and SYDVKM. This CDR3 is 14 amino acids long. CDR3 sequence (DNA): TGTGCCAGCAGTTTGGGCAGGGGCCCCGTCGAGCAGTACTTC. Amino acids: CASSLGRGPVEQYF.

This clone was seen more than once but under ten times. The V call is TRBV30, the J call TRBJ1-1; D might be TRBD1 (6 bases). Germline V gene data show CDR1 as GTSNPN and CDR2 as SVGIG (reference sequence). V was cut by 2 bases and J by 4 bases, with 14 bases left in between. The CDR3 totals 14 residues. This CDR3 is CAWSPGEHFTEAFF. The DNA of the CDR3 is TGTGCCTGGAGTCCAGGGGAGCATTTCACTGAAGCTTTCTTT.

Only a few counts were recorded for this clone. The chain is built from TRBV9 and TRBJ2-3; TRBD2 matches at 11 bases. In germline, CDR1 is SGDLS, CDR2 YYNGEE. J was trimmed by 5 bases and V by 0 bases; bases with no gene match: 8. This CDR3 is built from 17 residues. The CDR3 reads CASSVDLAGGSEDTQYF. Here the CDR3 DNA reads TGTGCCAGCAGCGTAGACCTAGCGGGAGGATCAGAAGATACGCAGTATTTT.

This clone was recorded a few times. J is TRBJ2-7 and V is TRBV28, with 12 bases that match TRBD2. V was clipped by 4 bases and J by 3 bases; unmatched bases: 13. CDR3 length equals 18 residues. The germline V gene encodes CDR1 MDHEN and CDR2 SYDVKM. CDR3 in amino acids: CASSSRLAGAAYGYEQYF. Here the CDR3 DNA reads TGTGCCAGCAGTTCGAGACTAGCGGGAGCCGCCTACGGCTACGAGCAGTACTTC.

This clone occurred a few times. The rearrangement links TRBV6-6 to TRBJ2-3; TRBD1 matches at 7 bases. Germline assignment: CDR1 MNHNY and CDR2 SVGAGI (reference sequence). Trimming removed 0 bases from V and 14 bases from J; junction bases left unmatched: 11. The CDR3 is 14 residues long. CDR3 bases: TGTGCCAGCAGTTACTCGATAGGGGGCGCGGATTGGTATTTT. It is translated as CASSYSIGGADWYF.

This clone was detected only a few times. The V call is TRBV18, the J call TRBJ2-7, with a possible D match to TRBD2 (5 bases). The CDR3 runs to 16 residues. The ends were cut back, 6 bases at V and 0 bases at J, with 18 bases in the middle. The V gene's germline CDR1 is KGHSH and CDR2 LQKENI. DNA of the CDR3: TGTGCCAGCTCCCCGGTCCCACCTGGGAGCTCCTACGAGCAGTACTTC. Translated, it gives CASSPVPPGSSYEQYF.